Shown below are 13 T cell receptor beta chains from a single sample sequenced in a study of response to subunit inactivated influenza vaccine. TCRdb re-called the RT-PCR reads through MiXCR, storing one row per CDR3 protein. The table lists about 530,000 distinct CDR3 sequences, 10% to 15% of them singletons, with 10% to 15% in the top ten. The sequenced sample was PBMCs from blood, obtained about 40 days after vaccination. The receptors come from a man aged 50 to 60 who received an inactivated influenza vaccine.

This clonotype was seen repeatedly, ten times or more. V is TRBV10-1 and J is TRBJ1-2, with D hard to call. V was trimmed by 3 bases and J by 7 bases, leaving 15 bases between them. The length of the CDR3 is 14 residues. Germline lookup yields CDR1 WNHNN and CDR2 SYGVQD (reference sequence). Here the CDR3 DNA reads TGCGCCAGCAGTGATGGCCGGTCTTTGGGTGGCTACACCTTC. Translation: CASSDGRSLGGYTF.

The CDR3 protein is CASSQEGKTQYF. The CDR3, as DNA: TGTGCCAGCAGCCAAGAAGGAAAGACGCAGTATTTT. The chain links TRBV3-1 to TRBJ2-3; D not certain. Looked up from germline, CDR1 is LGHDT and CDR2 is YNNKEL (reference sequence). The CDR3 totals 12 residues. V gave up 0 bases and J gave up 9 bases, with 7 bases separating them.

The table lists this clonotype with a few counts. CDR3 protein: CASSQARRWAGGTDTQYF. The CDR3 nucleotides are TGTGCCAGCAGCCAGGCCCGTCGGTGGGCAGGGGGCACAGATACGCAGTATTTT. This rearrangement joins TRBV7-8 to TRBJ2-3; the D gene is possibly TRBD1 (6 bases). V was cut by 5 bases and J by 1 base, with 22 bases left in between. CDR3 length equals 18 residues. Germline-derived CDR1 and CDR2 are SGHVS and FQNEAQ.

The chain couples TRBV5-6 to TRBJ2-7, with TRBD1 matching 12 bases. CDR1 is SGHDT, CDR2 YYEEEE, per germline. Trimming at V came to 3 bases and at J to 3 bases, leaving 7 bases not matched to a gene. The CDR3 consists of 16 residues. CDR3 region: CASSWGQGAFIYEQYF. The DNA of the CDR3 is TGTGCCAGCAGCTGGGGACAGGGGGCGTTCATCTACGAGCAGTACTTC.

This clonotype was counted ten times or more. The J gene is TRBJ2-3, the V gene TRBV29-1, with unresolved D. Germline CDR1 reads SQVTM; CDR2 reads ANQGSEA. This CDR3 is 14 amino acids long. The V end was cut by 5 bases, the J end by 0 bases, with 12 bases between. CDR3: CSVSLRSSTDTQYF. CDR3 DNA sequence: TGCAGCGTTAGCTTAAGGAGTAGCACAGATACGCAGTATTTT.

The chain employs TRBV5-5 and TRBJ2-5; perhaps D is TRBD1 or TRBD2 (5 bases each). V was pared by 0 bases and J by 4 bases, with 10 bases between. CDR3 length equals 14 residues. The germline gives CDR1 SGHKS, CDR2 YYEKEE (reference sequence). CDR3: CASSLAGTPETQYF. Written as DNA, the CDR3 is TGTGCCAGCAGCTTGGCCGGGACCCCAGAGACCCAGTACTTC. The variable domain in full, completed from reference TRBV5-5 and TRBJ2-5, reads DAGVTQSPTHLIKTRGQQVTLRCSPISGHKSVSWYQQVLGQGPQFIFQYYEKEERGRGNFPDRFSARQFPNYSSELNVNALLLGDSALYLCASSLAGTPETQYFGPGTRLLVL.

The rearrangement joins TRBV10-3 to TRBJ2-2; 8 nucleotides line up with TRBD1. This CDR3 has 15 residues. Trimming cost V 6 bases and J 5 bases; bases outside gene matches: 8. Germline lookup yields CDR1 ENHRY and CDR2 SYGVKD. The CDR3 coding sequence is TGTGCCATCAGCCTGGGACAGGAGGGAACCGGGGAGCTGTTTTTT. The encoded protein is CAISLGQEGTGELFF.

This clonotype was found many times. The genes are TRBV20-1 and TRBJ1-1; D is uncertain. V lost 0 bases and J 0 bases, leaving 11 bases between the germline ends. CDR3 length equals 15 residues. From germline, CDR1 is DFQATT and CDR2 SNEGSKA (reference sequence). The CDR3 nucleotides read TGCAGTGCTAGAGATGGGAGCAAGATGAACACTGAAGCTTTCTTT. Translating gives CSARDGSKMNTEAFF.

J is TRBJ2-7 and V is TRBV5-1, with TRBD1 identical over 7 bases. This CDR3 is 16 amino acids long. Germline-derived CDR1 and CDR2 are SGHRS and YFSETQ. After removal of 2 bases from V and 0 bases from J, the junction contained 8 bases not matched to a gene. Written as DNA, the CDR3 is TGCGCCAGCAGCTTCACTCCGGGACAGAGCTCCTACGAGCAGTACTTC. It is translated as CASSFTPGQSSYEQYF.

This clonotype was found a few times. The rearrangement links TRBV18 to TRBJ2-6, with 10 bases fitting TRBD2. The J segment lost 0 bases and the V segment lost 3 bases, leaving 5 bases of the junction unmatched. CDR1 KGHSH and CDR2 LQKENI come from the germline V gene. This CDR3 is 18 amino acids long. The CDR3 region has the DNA TGTGCCAGCTCACCCCTCGGGACTAGCGTCTCTGGGGCCAACGTCCTGACTTTC. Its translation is CASSPLGTSVSGANVLTF.

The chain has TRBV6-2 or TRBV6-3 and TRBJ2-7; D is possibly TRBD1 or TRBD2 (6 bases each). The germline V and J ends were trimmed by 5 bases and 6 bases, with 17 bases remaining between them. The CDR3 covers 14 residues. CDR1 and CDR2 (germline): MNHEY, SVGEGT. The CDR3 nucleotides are TGTGCCAGCAGTCCCGGGGGCGCTGGCTCCGAGCAGTACTTC. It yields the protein CASSPGGAGSEQYF.

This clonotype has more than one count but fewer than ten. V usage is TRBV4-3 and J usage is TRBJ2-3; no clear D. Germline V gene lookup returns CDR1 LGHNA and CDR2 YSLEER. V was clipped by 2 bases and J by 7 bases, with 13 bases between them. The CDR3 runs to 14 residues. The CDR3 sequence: CASSQRAVAYTQYF. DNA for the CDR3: TGCGCCAGCAGCCAAAGGGCGGTCGCGTATACGCAGTATTTT.

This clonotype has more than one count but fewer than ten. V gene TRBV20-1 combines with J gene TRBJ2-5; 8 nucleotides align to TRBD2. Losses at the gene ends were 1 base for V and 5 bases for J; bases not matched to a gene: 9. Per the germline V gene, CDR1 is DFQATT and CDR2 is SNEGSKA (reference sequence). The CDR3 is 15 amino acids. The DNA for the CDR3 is TGCAGTGCTAGAGTTACCGGGAGGGCTTTTGAGACCCAGTACTTC. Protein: CSARVTGRAFETQYF.